This TCR beta chain was recorded in a study of blood T cell repertoires in COVID-19. Study-wide background: PBMCs, B-cell-depleted T cells, or T cells provided the cDNA or gDNA that made up the material.

Seattle patients were enrolled while actively infected and followed longitudinally. Assay used: immunoSEQ multiplex PCR; TCRdb lists only in-frame clones, some missing. The sample comprises fewer than 250,000 clones, about 85% of which are singletons, and 0.85% to 0.95% rests with the top ten. J was trimmed by 6 bases and V by 1 base; bases with no gene match: 9. This CDR3 has 16 amino acids. CDR1 is KGHSH and CDR2 is LQKENI in the germline V gene. The chain has TRBV18 and TRBJ2-1, with 7 positions matching TRBD2. Sequenced material: peripheral blood. The TCR was taken from a man aged 55 to 69 with COVID-19, enrolled during active disease. CDR3 in amino acids: CASSPLGAGVSNEQFF. DNA for the CDR3: TGTGCCAGCTCACCACTCGGGGCGGGGGTTAGCAATGAGCAGTTCTTC.